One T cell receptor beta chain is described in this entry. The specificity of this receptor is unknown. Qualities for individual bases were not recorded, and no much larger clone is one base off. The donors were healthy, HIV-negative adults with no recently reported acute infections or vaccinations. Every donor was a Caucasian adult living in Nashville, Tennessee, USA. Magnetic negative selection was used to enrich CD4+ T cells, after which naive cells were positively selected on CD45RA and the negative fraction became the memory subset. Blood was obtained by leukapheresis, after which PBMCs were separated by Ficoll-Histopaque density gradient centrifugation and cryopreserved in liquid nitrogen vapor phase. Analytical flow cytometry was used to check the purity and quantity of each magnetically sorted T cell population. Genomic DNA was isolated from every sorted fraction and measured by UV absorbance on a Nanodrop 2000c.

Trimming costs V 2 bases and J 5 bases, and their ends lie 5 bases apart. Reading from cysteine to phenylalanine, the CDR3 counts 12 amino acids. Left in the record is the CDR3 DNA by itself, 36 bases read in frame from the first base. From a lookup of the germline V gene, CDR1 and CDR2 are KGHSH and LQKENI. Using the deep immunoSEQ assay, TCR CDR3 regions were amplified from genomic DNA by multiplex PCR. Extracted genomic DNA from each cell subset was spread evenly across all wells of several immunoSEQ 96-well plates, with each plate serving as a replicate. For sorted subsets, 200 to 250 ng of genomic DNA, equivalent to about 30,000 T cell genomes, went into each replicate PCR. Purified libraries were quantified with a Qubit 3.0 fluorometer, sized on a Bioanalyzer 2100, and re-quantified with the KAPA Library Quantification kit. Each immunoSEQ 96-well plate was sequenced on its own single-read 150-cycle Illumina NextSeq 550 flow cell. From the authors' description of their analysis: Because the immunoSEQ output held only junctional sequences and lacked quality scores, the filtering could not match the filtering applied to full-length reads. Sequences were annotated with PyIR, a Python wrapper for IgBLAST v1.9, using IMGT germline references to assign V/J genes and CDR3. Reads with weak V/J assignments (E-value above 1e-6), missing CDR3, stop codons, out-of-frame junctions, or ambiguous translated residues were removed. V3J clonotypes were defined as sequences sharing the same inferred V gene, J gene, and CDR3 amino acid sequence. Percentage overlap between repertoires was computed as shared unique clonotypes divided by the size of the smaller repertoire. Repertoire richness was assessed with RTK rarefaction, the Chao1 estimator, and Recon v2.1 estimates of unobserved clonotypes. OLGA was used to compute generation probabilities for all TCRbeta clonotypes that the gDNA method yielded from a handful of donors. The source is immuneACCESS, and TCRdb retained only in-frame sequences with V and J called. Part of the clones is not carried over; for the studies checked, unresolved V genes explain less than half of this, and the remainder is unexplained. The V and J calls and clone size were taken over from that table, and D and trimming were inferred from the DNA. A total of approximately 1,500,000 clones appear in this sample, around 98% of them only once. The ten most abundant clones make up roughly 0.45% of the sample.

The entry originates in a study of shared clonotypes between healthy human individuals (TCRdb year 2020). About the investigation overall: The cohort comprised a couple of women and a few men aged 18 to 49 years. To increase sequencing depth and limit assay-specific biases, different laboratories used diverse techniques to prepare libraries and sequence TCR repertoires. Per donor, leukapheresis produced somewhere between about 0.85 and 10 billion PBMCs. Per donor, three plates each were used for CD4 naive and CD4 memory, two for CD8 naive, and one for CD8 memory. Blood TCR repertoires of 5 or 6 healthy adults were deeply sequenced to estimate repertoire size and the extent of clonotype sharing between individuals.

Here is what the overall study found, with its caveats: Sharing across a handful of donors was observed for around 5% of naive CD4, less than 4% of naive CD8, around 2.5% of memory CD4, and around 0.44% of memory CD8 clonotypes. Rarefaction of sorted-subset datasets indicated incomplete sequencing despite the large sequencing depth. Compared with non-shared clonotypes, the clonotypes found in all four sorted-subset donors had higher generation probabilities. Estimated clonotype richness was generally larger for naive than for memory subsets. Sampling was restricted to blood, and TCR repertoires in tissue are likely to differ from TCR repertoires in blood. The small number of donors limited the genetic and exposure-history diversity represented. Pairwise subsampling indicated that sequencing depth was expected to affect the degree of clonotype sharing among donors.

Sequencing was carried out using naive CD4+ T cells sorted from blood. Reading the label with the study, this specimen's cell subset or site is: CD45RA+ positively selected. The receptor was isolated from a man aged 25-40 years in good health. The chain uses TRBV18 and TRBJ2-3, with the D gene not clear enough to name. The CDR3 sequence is CASSPGVDTQYF. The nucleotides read TGTGCCAGCTCACCAGGGGTAGATACGCAGTATTTT. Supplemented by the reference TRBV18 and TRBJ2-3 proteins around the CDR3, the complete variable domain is NAGVMQNPRHLVRRRGQEARLRCSPMKGHSHVYWYRQLPEEGLKFMVYLQKENIIDESGMPKERFSAEFPKEGPSILRIQQVVRGDSAAYFCASSPGVDTQYFGPGTRLTVL.